A selection of T cell receptor beta chains follows, all from one sample in a study of blood T cell repertoires in COVID-19. Produced via immunoSEQ multiplex PCR; TCRdb's table is partial and in-frame only. In the table there are 150,000 to 200,000 clones, around three quarters of which are singletons. The specimen was peripheral blood. Receptor source: a man aged 60-69 years with active or convalescent COVID-19. CDR3s include the opening cysteine and the closing phenylalanine or tryptophan. Each record gives: clone size, D gene, V gene, CDR3 length, J gene, CDR3 DNA, CDR3 protein. A D gene is named only where the DNA matches it firmly. The size of a clone is reported for some rows only, either as once, few or many, or as a class for expanded clones.

few	.	TRBV5-1	15	TRBJ1-5	TGCGCCAGCAGTCCTTGGGGAGGGCTAGGACAGCCCCAGCATTTT	CASSPWGGLGQPQHF
.	TRBD1	TRBV3-1/TRBV3-2	16	TRBJ1-6	TGTGCCAGCAGCCAAGGGACAGGCCCTTCCAATTCACCCCTCCACTTT	CASSQGTGPSNSPLHF
.	TRBD2	TRBV6-5	14	TRBJ2-5	TGTGCCAGCACAACGACTAGCGGGGGGGAGACCCAGTACTTC	CASTTTSGGETQYF
.	.	TRBV27	13	TRBJ2-7	TGTGCCAGCAGTTTTCGGGGGATTGGGGAGCAGTACTTC	CASSFRGIGEQYF
.	.	TRBV4-1	16	TRBJ1-4	TGCGCCAGCAGCCCCGCCGACTCCGTGGCAAATGAAAAACTGTTTTTT	CASSPADSVANEKLFF
.	TRBD1	TRBV6-4	15	TRBJ1-1	TGTGCCAGCAGGCCTTTACCAGGGGGCCACACTGAAGCTTTCTTT	CASRPLPGGHTEAFF
.	.	TRBV7-9	14	TRBJ2-1	TGTGCCAGTGGGGAGTCCCTCGTTTACAATGAGCAGTTCTTC	CASGESLVYNEQFF
.	.	TRBV19	16	TRBJ2-3	TGTGCCAGTAGTTCTACCGGTCCAGGGGGCACAGATACGCAGTATTTT	CASSSTGPGGTDTQYF
.	TRBD2	TRBV19	15	TRBJ2-1	TGTGCCAGTAGTCCCCGTATGACTAGCCGCAATGAGCAGTTCTTC	CASSPRMTSRNEQFF
few	TRBD2	TRBV9	18	TRBJ2-3	TGTGCCAGCAGCCCCCCCCTTAGGGCTAGCGGGAGCACAGATACGCAGTATTTT	CASSPPLRASGSTDTQYF
.	TRBD1	TRBV5-4	14	TRBJ1-2	TGTGCCAGCAGCTCCCCGGACAGGGGATATGGCTACACCTTC	CASSSPDRGYGYTF
once	TRBD2	TRBV10-3	15	TRBJ2-7	TGTGCCATCAGCCTATCCGGGACTAGCGGCCACGAGCAGTACTTC	CAISLSGTSGHEQYF
once	TRBD1	TRBV11-2	15	TRBJ1-4	TGTGCCAGCAGCCTAGTCCCGGGACAGGGAGGTCGACTGTTTTTT	CASSLVPGQGGRLFF
.	TRBD2	TRBV11-3	15	TRBJ2-7	TGTGCCAGCAGCTTACGGAGCGGGAGAGGCTACGAGCAGTACTTC	CASSLRSGRGYEQYF
.	.	TRBV6-5	14	TRBJ1-1	TGTGCCAGCAGACCCCTGGCAGAGAACACTGAAGCTTTCTTT	CASRPLAENTEAFF
.	.	TRBV24-1	13	TRBJ1-1	TGTGCCACCAGTCGGGGGGGCCGGACTGAAGCTTTCTTT	CATSRGGRTEAFF
few	TRBD2	TRBV7-6	12	TRBJ2-7	TGTGCCAGCAGCATCGGGACTAACGAGCAGTACTTC	CASSIGTNEQYF
.	.	TRBV2	15	TRBJ1-4	TGTGCCAGCAGTGACACGGTTTCGACTAATGAAAAACTGTTTTTT	CASSDTVSTNEKLFF
.	.	TRBV12-5	13	TRBJ1-1	TGTGCTAGTGGCGCGGGAGTGAACACTGAAGCTTTCTTT	CASGAGVNTEAFF
.	.	TRBV7-2	14	TRBJ2-2	TGTGCCAGCAGCTTTACCCGGAGCACCGGGGAGCTGTTTTTT	CASSFTRSTGELFF
.	TRBD1	TRBV28	15	TRBJ1-6	TGTGCCAGCAGGAGGACAGGGGCCCATAATTCACCCCTCCACTTT	CASRRTGAHNSPLHF
.	TRBD2	TRBV19	17	TRBJ2-1	TGTGCCAGTAGTACGACTAGCGGGAGAGGATCCTACAATGAGCAGTTCTTC	CASSTTSGRGSYNEQFF
.	.	TRBV2	14	TRBJ2-7	TGTGCCAGCAGGCCGGGACATGGGGCCTACGAGCAGTACTTC	CASRPGHGAYEQYF
.	.	TRBV7-3	15	TRBJ2-7	TGTGCCAGCAGCTGGGACGGGGGTAGCTCCTACGAGCAGTACTTC	CASSWDGGSSYEQYF
once	.	TRBV4-1	14	TRBJ2-7	TGCGCCAGCAGCCACCGGGAGAGCTCCTACGAGCAGTACTTC	CASSHRESSYEQYF
.	.	TRBV2	14	TRBJ1-5	TGTGCCAGCAGTGCTTCCCTATCCTATCAGCCCCAGCATTTT	CASSASLSYQPQHF
.	.	TRBV18	16	TRBJ2-6	TGTGCCAGCTCACCACTAGGGACTGCGGGGGCCAACGTCCTGACTTTC	CASSPLGTAGANVLTF
.	TRBD1	TRBV29-1	13	TRBJ1-4	TGCAGCGTAGCGGACAGGAAACCTGAAAAACTGTTTTTT	CSVADRKPEKLFF
.	TRBD2	TRBV24-1	16	TRBJ2-2	TGTGCCACCAGTGATGGACTAGCGGGACATACCGGGGAGCTGTTTTTT	CATSDGLAGHTGELFF
.	.	TRBV4-3	15	TRBJ2-7	TGCGCCAGCAGCCAAGAAGGACTATCTAACTACGAGCAGTACTTC	CASSQEGLSNYEQYF
once	.	TRBV27	16	TRBJ2-1	TGTGCCAGCAGTAACCAAGCAGGATTTTTCCACAATGAGCAGTTCTTC	CASSNQAGFFHNEQFF
.	.	TRBV27	15	TRBJ2-1	TGTGCCAGCAGTTTAGGAGGGAGGAGGGGCAATGAGCAGTTCTTC	CASSLGGRRGNEQFF
.	.	TRBV9	14	TRBJ2-7	TGTGCCAGCAGCGTGGGGAGGAGTGCGTCCGAGCAGTACTTC	CASSVGRSASEQYF
.	TRBD2	TRBV18	15	TRBJ2-5	TGTGCCAGCTCACCGAGCGGGACTAACGCGGAGACCCAGTACTTC	CASSPSGTNAETQYF
.	TRBD2	TRBV2	19	TRBJ2-3	TGTGCCAGCAGTGAATCCGGCCGGACTAGCGGGAGGGCAACAGATACGCAGTATTTT	CASSESGRTSGRATDTQYF
few	.	TRBV7-7	14	TRBJ2-3	TGTGCCAGCAGCTTGCGGCCAACGGAAGATACGCAGTATTTT	CASSLRPTEDTQYF
.	TRBD1	TRBV18	17	TRBJ1-2	TGTGCCAGCTCACCTAGCTACGACAGGGCGGCTACTTATGGCTACACCTTC	CASSPSYDRAATYGYTF
.	TRBD1	TRBV5-1	15	TRBJ1-2	TGCGCCAGCAGCGCCCGACAGGGTTCAAACTATGGCTACACCTTC	CASSARQGSNYGYTF
.	TRBD2	TRBV6-4	14	TRBJ2-1	TGTGCCAGCAGTCCCCGCGGGAGTACGCATGAGCAGTTCTTC	CASSPRGSTHEQFF